One sample yielded the 19 T cell receptor beta chains listed below, sequenced in a study of T cell responses to AZD1222 COVID-19 vaccine. Profiling relied on immunoSEQ multiplex PCR, and the TCRdb table lists in-frame clones only, not all of them. Of 55,000 to 80,000 clones detected, around four fifths appear once; the ten largest clones hold 21%. The input for sequencing was peripheral blood, taken on day 0 of AZD1222 vaccination. The receptors originated from an adult in good health.

The gene calls are TRBV12-3 or TRBV12-4 and TRBJ2-5, with D possibly matching TRBD1 (5 bases). CDR3 length: 13 amino acids. The V end was cut by 3 bases, the J end by 1 base, with 6 bases between. For the CDR3, the DNA is TGTGCCAGCAGTTTTACAGGCCAAGAGACCCAGTACTTC. Translation: CASSFTGQETQYF.

The chain employs TRBV2 and TRBJ2-7, with D maybe TRBD2 (5 bases). The ends were cut back, 8 bases at V and 6 bases at J, with 20 bases in the middle. The CDR3 loop spans 14 amino acids. CDR1 and CDR2 from the germline V gene are SNHLY and FYNNEI. CDR3 sequence: CASLGLSPLGEQYF. CDR3 DNA sequence: TGTGCCAGCCTCGGACTCTCTCCACTAGGCGAGCAGTACTTC.

V usage is TRBV7-2 and J usage is TRBJ2-2; no definite D call. Germline V gene data show CDR1 as SGHTA and CDR2 as FQGNSA. This CDR3 is 15 amino acids long. V was shortened by 2 bases and J by 2 bases, with 9 bases between the two germline ends. The CDR3 sequence is CASSLSTSNTGELFF. For the CDR3, the DNA is TGTGCCAGCAGCTTATCTACAAGTAACACCGGGGAGCTGTTTTTT.

The chain couples TRBV24-1 to TRBJ1-1; TRBD1 agrees at 7 bases. Trimming took 5 bases from V and 4 from J; bases not matched to a gene: 6. This CDR3 comprises 14 residues. Looked up from germline, CDR1 is KGHDR and CDR2 is SFDVKD. The CDR3: CATSGPRGTTEAFF. CDR3 DNA: TGTGCCACCAGTGGACCCAGGGGGACCACTGAAGCTTTCTTT.

The V gene is TRBV24-1, the J gene TRBJ2-7; weak D call: TRBD1 (5 bases). V lost 1 base to trimming and J lost 6 bases, with 6 bases between them. Germline lookup yields CDR1 KGHDR and CDR2 SFDVKD. This CDR3 is built from 12 residues. The CDR3 nucleotides read TGTGCCACCAGTGATTTAAGGGGCGAGCAGTACTTC. It specifies CATSDLRGEQYF.

In its sample, this clone was seen once. V and J are TRBV30 and TRBJ1-1; 9 bases are a match to TRBD1. Germline lookup yields CDR1 GTSNPN and CDR2 SVGIG (reference sequence). The CDR3 runs 16 residues. V dropped 5 bases and J dropped 1; count of bases not matched to a gene: 11. In nucleotides, the CDR3 is TGTGCCTGGTCTCCCCTTGTGACAGGGGGGAACACTGAAGCTTTCTTT. Translating it yields CAWSPLVTGGNTEAFF.

The J gene is TRBJ2-1, the V gene TRBV4-3, with 9 bases aligning to TRBD2. CDR1 is LGHNA, CDR2 YSLEER, per germline. This CDR3 is built from 14 residues. Losses at the gene ends were 2 bases for V and 12 bases for J; bases not matched to a gene: 8. The CDR3 DNA reads TGCGCCAGCAGCCAACATCCAGCGGGGGGCTGGCAGTTCTTC. Translation gives CASSQHPAGGWQFF.

The gene calls are TRBV5-5 and TRBJ1-4; unclear D gene. CDR1 is SGHKS, CDR2 YYEKEE, per germline (reference sequence). V was trimmed by 4 bases and J by 4 bases, leaving 14 bases between them. The CDR3 contains 15 residues. The CDR3 nucleotides read TGTGCCAGCAGCCCGGTCGGATCCGGTAATGAAAAACTGTTTTTT. Translation: CASSPVGSGNEKLFF.

The V call is TRBV6-5, the J call TRBJ2-1; 11 positions agree with TRBD2. The trim removed 2 bases at V and 7 bases at J, leaving 7 bases unmatched. The CDR3 contains 16 residues. Looked up from germline, CDR1 is MNHEY and CDR2 is SVGAGI. The CDR3 coding sequence is TGTGCCAGCAGTTACGGTAGACTAGCGGGAAAGAATGAGCAGTTCTTC. This encodes CASSYGRLAGKNEQFF.

The rearrangement links TRBV5-8 to TRBJ1-5; 7 nucleotides agree with TRBD1. V lost 5 bases and J lost 2; bases outside the gene matches: 7. The CDR3 spans 15 residues. The germline V gene encodes CDR1 SGHTS and CDR2 YDEGEE. In DNA form, the CDR3 reads TGTGCCAGCAGACTTGACAGGGTAGGCAATCAGCCCCAGCATTTT. Translated, it gives CASRLDRVGNQPQHF.

The chain combines TRBV27 with TRBJ2-5, with TRBD2 matching over 11 bases. Germline lookup yields CDR1 MNHEY and CDR2 SMNVEV (reference sequence). This CDR3 comprises 16 residues. After removal of 8 bases from V and 6 bases from J, the junction contained 14 bases not matched to a gene. For the CDR3, the DNA is TGTGCCAGCGGCTCGGGGAGTAGCGGGAGGGCAAAGACCCAGTACTTC. Translation: CASGSGSSGRAKTQYF.

At least ten counts were recorded for this clone. V usage is TRBV7-9 and J usage is TRBJ1-2; D is ambiguous. CDR3 size: 11 residues. The germline V gene encodes CDR1 SEHNR and CDR2 FQNEAQ (reference sequence). Between the trimmed V and J ends, which lost 5 bases and 6 bases, there was a span of 7 bases. The chain's CDR3 is CASSPKDGYTF. As DNA, the CDR3 is TGTGCCAGCAGCCCGAAGGATGGCTACACCTTC.

The V gene is TRBV4-3, the J gene TRBJ1-6, with D unclear. The CDR3 runs 15 residues. Germline assignment: CDR1 LGHNA and CDR2 YSLEER. The V end was cut by 1 base, the J end by 8 bases, with 12 bases between. CDR3 DNA: TGCGCCAGCAGCCAAGGAATGGTCTTAGATTCACCCCTCCACTTT. Its translation is CASSQGMVLDSPLHF.

The chain couples TRBV7-2 to TRBJ1-2, with a tentative D call TRBD1 (5 bases). Germline CDR1 SGHTA, CDR2 FQGNSA. V was clipped by 10 bases and J by 3 bases, with 12 bases between them. The CDR3 covers 12 residues. The CDR3 coding sequence is TGTGCCACGCCCAGGGTTTACTATGGCTACACCTTC. Protein product: CATPRVYYGYTF.

This clone was seen more than once but under ten times. The V call is TRBV5-4, the J call TRBJ2-2, with 10 bases that match TRBD2. V lost 3 bases and J lost 4; bases outside the gene matches: 12. This CDR3 is built from 18 residues. Germline V gene data show CDR1 as SGHNT and CDR2 as YYREEE (reference sequence). The CDR3 sequence is CASSSSLAGAGVTGELFF. The CDR3 coding sequence is TGTGCCAGCAGCTCCAGTCTAGCGGGGGCCGGGGTCACCGGGGAGCTGTTTTTT.

The table lists this clone with a count of one. The chain is built from TRBV3-1 (or the pseudogene TRBV3-2) and TRBJ2-7, with TRBD2 matching 7 bases. With V trimmed by 0 bases and J by 3 bases, 5 bases remained unmatched. This CDR3 comprises 15 residues. The germline CDR1 and CDR2 sequences are LGHDT and YNNKEL (reference sequence). CDR3 sequence: CASSQDTGEGYEQYF. DNA of the CDR3: TGTGCCAGCAGCCAAGATACCGGGGAGGGCTACGAGCAGTACTTC.

This clone appeared once. The V gene is TRBV7-7, the J gene TRBJ1-1; D may be TRBD1 (6 bases). The germline V and J ends were trimmed by 2 bases and 1 base, with 11 bases remaining between them. CDR1 is SSHAT and CDR2 is FNYEAQ in the germline V gene (reference sequence). This CDR3 is built from 15 residues. The DNA of the CDR3 is TGTGCCAGCAGCTTACTCGACAGGACGAACACTGAAGCTTTCTTT. It specifies CASSLLDRTNTEAFF.

V is TRBV5-1 and J is TRBJ1-5; 8 bases line up with TRBD1. Germline V gene sequence: CDR1 SGHRS, CDR2 YFSETQ. This CDR3 has 15 amino acids. With V trimmed by 4 bases and J by 3 bases, 6 bases remained unmatched. DNA of the CDR3: TGCGCCAGCAGCGTCGGACAGGGAAACAATCAGCCCCAGCATTTT. This encodes CASSVGQGNNQPQHF.

This chain joins TRBV4-2 and TRBJ2-5, with D possibly being TRBD2 (5 bases). Germline values: CDR1 LGHNA, CDR2 YNFKEQ. V lost 9 bases and J lost 2, with 16 bases in between. This CDR3 contains 14 residues. The CDR3 loop is CASSSERRQETQYF. The CDR3, as DNA: TGTGCCAGTTCCTCGGAAAGGAGGCAAGAGACCCAGTACTTC.